These 25 T cell receptor beta chains were all obtained from the same sample, sequenced in a study of STAT5B mutations in CD4+ large granular lymphocyte leukemia (dated by TCRdb to about 2022). The receptor library was made with the immunoSEQ multiplex PCR assay. This immuneACCESS table, as held by TCRdb, lists in-frame sequences with V and J called but not all clones. Of the missing ones, under half trace to an unresolved V gene in checked studies; the others have no known cause. The sample data list about 37,000 clones, and 68% of these were observed just once. The ten largest clonotypes hold around 2% of the sample. Material: CD4+ T cells from blood buffy coats. The receptor set was obtained from a human donor in good health.

This CDR3 is CSALLLYEQYF. CDR3 DNA sequence: TGCAGTGCTTTGCTTCTCTACGAGCAGTACTTC. V gene TRBV20-1 combines with J gene TRBJ2-7; D remains ambiguous. The CDR3 totals 11 residues. Deletions cut 5 bases from V and 3 bases from J, with 8 bases between. The germline gives CDR1 DFQATT, CDR2 SNEGSKA (reference sequence).

V is TRBV19 and J is TRBJ1-2; tentatively, D is TRBD1 (6 bases). The germline V and J ends were trimmed by 1 base and 3 bases, with 9 bases remaining between them. The CDR3 contains 14 residues. The V gene's germline CDR1 is LNHDA and CDR2 SQIVND (reference sequence). The CDR3 DNA follows: TGTGCCAGTAGTATAGGCAGGGGCCACTATGGCTACACCTTC. This gives the protein CASSIGRGHYGYTF.

The J gene is TRBJ1-2, the V gene TRBV6-1; possibly TRBD1 for D (5 bases). CDR3 size: 14 residues. V lost 7 bases and J lost 5, with 17 bases in between. The germline gives CDR1 MNHNS, CDR2 SASEGT. CDR3 amino acids: CASMQGIGSYGYTF. The CDR3 coding sequence is TGTGCCAGCATGCAGGGAATCGGTAGTTATGGCTACACCTTC.

The rearrangement uses TRBV5-1 and TRBJ1-2; a weak D match, TRBD1 (6 bases). V lost 0 bases to trimming and J lost 6 bases, with 21 bases between them. CDR1 is SGHRS and CDR2 is YFSETQ in the germline V gene. There are 17 residues in the CDR3. In DNA, the CDR3 is TGCGCCAGCAGCTTGGATAGTGGCAGGGGAGATTTTAATGGCTACACCTTC. It is translated as CASSLDSGRGDFNGYTF.

This chain links TRBV2 with TRBJ1-5; tentative D call: TRBD1 (6 bases). There are 13 residues in the CDR3. Germline-derived CDR1 and CDR2 are SNHLY and FYNNEI. Trimming pared 7 bases from V and 6 bases from J, leaving 13 bases between. The CDR3 bases are TGTGCCAGCAAAGGGGGGGAAGGTCAGCCCCAGCATTTT. Its protein product is CASKGGEGQPQHF.

For the CDR3, the DNA is TGTGCCAGCAGCAATCCGCCGCACAATGAGCAGTTCTTC. Its protein product is CASSNPPHNEQFF. This chain uses TRBV6-5 with TRBJ2-1; D ambiguous. This CDR3 has 13 amino acids. V lost 6 bases and J lost 5, with 11 bases in between. CDR1 is MNHEY, CDR2 SVGAGI, per germline.

The genes are TRBV5-1 and TRBJ1-6; possibly TRBD1 for D (6 bases). Trimming left V 4 bases short and J 8 bases short, with 19 bases between. CDR1 and CDR2 (germline): SGHRS, YFSETQ. The CDR3 consists of 16 residues. Written as DNA, the CDR3 is TGCGCCAGCAGCGCTGGGGGAGGGGGGGTGGATTCACCCCTCCACTTT. Translated, it gives CASSAGGGGVDSPLHF.

CDR3 sequence: CASSDEAWVSGNTIYF. CDR3 DNA sequence: TGTGCCAGCAGCGACGAAGCATGGGTTAGCGGAAACACCATATATTTT. The chain recombines TRBV11-2 with TRBJ1-3; no firm D call. V lost 5 bases and J 4 bases, leaving 18 bases between the germline ends. The CDR3 consists of 16 residues. Germline lookup yields CDR1 SGHAT and CDR2 FQNNGV.

The chain's CDR3 is CASSPQLNTEAFF. CDR3 bases: TGTGCCAGCTCCCCCCAACTGAACACTGAAGCTTTCTTT. This chain uses TRBV18 with TRBJ1-1; D uncertain. V lost 6 bases and J 0 bases, leaving 8 bases between the germline ends. This CDR3 has 13 residues. CDR1 is KGHSH, CDR2 LQKENI, per germline. The variable domain in full, completed from reference TRBV18 and TRBJ1-1, reads NAGVMQNPRHLVRRRGQEARLRCSPMKGHSHVYWYRQLPEEGLKFMVYLQKENIIDESGMPKERFSAEFPKEGPSILRIQQVVRGDSAAYFCASSPQLNTEAFFGQGTRLTVV.

The CDR3 region is CASSFRSGQGARGEKLFF. Here the CDR3 DNA reads TGTGCCAGCAGTTTTCGGTCGGGACAGGGGGCTAGGGGTGAAAAACTGTTTTTT. The gene calls are TRBV28 and TRBJ1-4; 12 positions agree with TRBD1. The CDR3 has 18 amino acids. Losses at the gene ends were 3 bases for V and 7 bases for J; bases not matched to a gene: 12. Germline V lookup: CDR1 MDHEN, CDR2 SYDVKM.

The chain uses TRBV7-9 and TRBJ1-2; D might be TRBD1 (6 bases). Germline loops: CDR1 SEHNR, CDR2 FQNEAQ (reference sequence). V lost 7 bases to trimming and J lost 6 bases, with 12 bases between them. The CDR3 loop spans 12 amino acids. The CDR3 reads CASKGGRHGYTF. The CDR3, as DNA: TGTGCCAGCAAGGGGGGGCGTCATGGCTACACCTTC.

V is TRBV11-2 and J is TRBJ2-3; 13 bases agree with TRBD2. V trimming: 5 bases; J trimming: 4 bases; junction bases outside the gene matches: 3. Germline lookup yields CDR1 SGHAT and CDR2 FQNNGV. The CDR3 runs to 15 residues. CDR3 DNA sequence: TGTGCCAGCAGCACTAGCGGGGGGGCCTCAGATACGCAGTATTTT. This encodes CASSTSGGASDTQYF. The full variable domain, its missing parts supplied by reference TRBV11-2 and TRBJ2-3, is EAGVAQSPRYKIIEKRQSVAFWCNPISGHATLYWYQQILGQGPKLLIQFQNNGVVDDSQLPKDRFSAERLKGVDSTLKIQPAKLEDSAVYLCASSTSGGASDTQYFGPGTRLTVL.

This clone was observed a handful of times. This rearrangement joins TRBV5-1 to TRBJ1-4; D unclear. The V and J ends lost 6 bases and 0 bases respectively, with 12 bases between them. Per germline, CDR1 SGHRS and CDR2 YFSETQ. The CDR3 has 15 residues. CDR3 DNA sequence: TGCGCCAGCACCTCCGACGGTGCAACTAATGAAAAACTGTTTTTT. It yields the protein CASTSDGATNEKLFF. The full variable domain, with the rest looked up from reference TRBV5-1 and TRBJ1-4, is KAGVTQTPRYLIKTRGQQVTLSCSPISGHRSVSWYQQTPGQGLQFLFEYFSETQRNKGNFPGRFSGRQFSNSRSEMNVSTLELGDSALYLCASTSDGATNEKLFFGSGTQLSVL.

V is TRBV2 and J is TRBJ2-2; the D gene could be TRBD1 or TRBD2 (5 bases each). Germline V gene sequence: CDR1 SNHLY, CDR2 FYNNEI. The CDR3 length is 13 residues. V lost 2 bases and J 7 bases, leaving 8 bases between the germline ends. The CDR3 is CASSERDGGELFF. CDR3 nucleotides: TGTGCCAGCAGTGAAAGGGACGGCGGGGAGCTGTTTTTT. Supplemented by reference TRBV2 and TRBJ2-2, the full variable domain reads EPEVTQTPSHQVTQMGQEVILRCVPISNHLYFYWYRQILGQKVEFLVSFYNNEISEKSEIFDDQFSVERPDGSNFTLKIRSTKLEDSAMYFCASSERDGGELFFGEGSRLTVL.

The chain has TRBV5-6 and TRBJ2-3; 9 bases map to TRBD1. CDR1 and CDR2 from the germline V gene are SGHDT and YYEEEE. Germline trimming cut 5 bases from V and 0 bases from J; bases unmatched to any gene: 4. The CDR3 consists of 15 residues. This CDR3 is CASSRTGASTDTQYF. The CDR3 DNA is TGTGCCAGCAGTCGGACAGGGGCTAGCACAGATACGCAGTATTTT.

CDR3 amino acids: CASSPRPDRGYEQYF. In DNA form, the CDR3 reads TGTGCCAGCAGCCCCCGCCCCGACAGGGGCTACGAGCAGTACTTC. V is TRBV5-4 and J is TRBJ2-7, with 8 bases matching TRBD1. V dropped 4 bases and J dropped 3; count of bases not matched to a gene: 9. Germline CDR1 reads SGHNT; CDR2 reads YYREEE (reference sequence). The CDR3 contains 15 residues.

This chain uses TRBV6-1 with TRBJ2-7, with a possible D match to TRBD1 (5 bases). The germline V gene has CDR1 MNHNS and CDR2 SASEGT. V was pared by 7 bases and J by 4 bases, with 14 bases between. The CDR3 sequence is 13 residues long. The CDR3 spells CASNGQSTYEQYF. The CDR3 region has the DNA TGTGCCAGCAATGGACAATCCACGTACGAGCAGTACTTC.

The rearrangement links TRBV18 to TRBJ1-3; 8 positions match TRBD1. Germline lookup yields CDR1 KGHSH and CDR2 LQKENI. The CDR3 has 16 amino acids. V was pared by 0 bases and J by 4 bases, with 5 bases of the junction left unmatched. The CDR3 nucleotides read TGTGCCAGCTCACCACCTACAGGGGGACCGGGAAACACCATATATTTT. This encodes CASSPPTGGPGNTIYF.

The J gene is TRBJ2-5, the V gene TRBV6-5, with D possibly matching TRBD2 (6 bases). The germline V and J ends were trimmed by 2 bases and 2 bases, with 12 bases remaining between them. Germline CDR1 is MNHEY and CDR2 is SVGAGI. The CDR3 spans 15 residues. CDR3 residues: CASSYTAGRQETQYF. In DNA form, the CDR3 reads TGTGCCAGCAGTTACACCGCGGGGAGACAAGAGACCCAGTACTTC.

The V call is TRBV7-9, the J call TRBJ2-1, with D perhaps TRBD2 (7 bases). Germline lookup yields CDR1 SEHNR and CDR2 FQNEAQ (reference sequence). V lost 7 bases and J lost 5, with 21 bases in between. The CDR3 runs 16 residues. As DNA, the CDR3 is TGTGCCAGCATCTCAAAAAGGGGGGGCCAAGACAATGAGCAGTTCTTC. Protein sequence: CASISKRGGQDNEQFF.

This chain connects TRBV5-1 to TRBJ2-5, with D perhaps assigned TRBD1 or TRBD2 (6 bases each). The CDR3 covers 14 residues. V lost 4 bases and J 1 base, leaving 11 bases between the germline ends. Germline V lookup: CDR1 SGHRS, CDR2 YFSETQ. The CDR3 sequence: CASSPGAAQETQYF. The CDR3 region has the DNA TGCGCCAGCAGCCCGGGGGCAGCCCAAGAGACCCAGTACTTC.

The chain employs TRBV5-4 and TRBJ2-3; 12 bases fit TRBD2. The ends lost 0 bases at V and 6 bases at J; junction bases unmatched: 5. The CDR3 consists of 16 residues. CDR1 is SGHNT and CDR2 is YYREEE in the germline V gene (reference sequence). The CDR3 sequence is CASSLGGLAGGDTQYF. The CDR3 DNA reads TGTGCCAGCAGCTTGGGGGGACTAGCGGGTGGGGATACGCAGTATTTT.

This clone occurred a few times. This chain joins TRBV6-6 and TRBJ1-1; the D is unclear. Trimming stripped 2 bases from V and 6 bases from J, with 7 bases between. CDR3 length: 12 amino acids. Germline loops: CDR1 MNHNY, CDR2 SVGAGI (reference sequence). The CDR3 DNA is TGTGCCAGCAGTTACGGGAGGGCTGAAGCTTTCTTT. It yields the protein CASSYGRAEAFF.

The chain employs TRBV5-8 and TRBJ1-5, with TRBD1 matching over 9 bases. J gave up 4 bases and V 3 bases, and 8 bases lay outside the gene matches. There are 16 residues in the CDR3. Germline V lookup: CDR1 SGHTS, CDR2 YDEGEE. The CDR3 loop is CASSSRTGALNQPQHF. The CDR3 nucleotides read TGTGCCAGCAGCTCTCGGACAGGGGCATTGAATCAGCCCCAGCATTTT.

This chain connects TRBV11-2 to TRBJ2-3; a weak D match, TRBD2 (6 bases). The CDR3 has 16 residues. Trimming removed 3 bases at V and 1 base at J, with 14 bases between. Germline CDR1 SGHAT, CDR2 FQNNGV. Written as DNA, the CDR3 is TGTGCCAGCAGCTTTCGATACTCGGGGGGCACAGATACGCAGTATTTT. As protein: CASSFRYSGGTDTQYF.